A selection of T cell receptor beta chains follows, all from one sample in a study of T cell responses to AZD1222 COVID-19 vaccine. This table comes from immunoSEQ multiplex PCR, and its TCRdb copy is limited to in-frame clones, with some not included. Among roughly 130,000 clones listed, roughly 90% were seen once. Sequenced material: peripheral blood, taken on day 0 of AZD1222 vaccination. These TCRs come from an adult in good health. Both conserved end residues are trimmed from each CDR3.

V	J	CDR3
TRBV6-6	TRBJ1-2	ASRGWEDYGYT
TRBV24-1	TRBJ1-2	AVHPQVGYGYT
TRBV7-9	TRBJ1-1	ASSLVENAEAF
TRBV7-9	TRBJ2-7	ASSLEAGGRYEQY
TRBV23-1	TRBJ1-6	ASSRWDTAYNSPLH
TRBV28	TRBJ1-2	ASSPQGTNYGYT
TRBV6-5	TRBJ1-2	ASSYSLGGILYGYT
TRBV7-8	TRBJ2-7	ASSSVAGPFYEQY
TRBV19	TRBJ1-1	ASSIRVGGTEAF
TRBV27	TRBJ1-4	ASSKQGVEKLF
TRBV13	TRBJ1-4	ASSPSPGLNEKLF
TRBV15	TRBJ2-1	ATSRDANGEQF
TRBV19	TRBJ1-3	ASRTTGGSGNTIY
TRBV3-1/TRBV3-2	TRBJ2-7	ASSQVLLPYEQY
TRBV16	TRBJ1-3	ASSQRGFSGNTIY
TRBV6-5	TRBJ1-6	ASSYSRGPYNSPLH
TRBV11-2	TRBJ2-5	ASSSGTRETQY
TRBV19	TRBJ1-2	ASSIVLTGDYYGYT
TRBV15	TRBJ1-1	ATSRDSNTEAF
TRBV7-6	TRBJ2-5	ASSGPVGETQY
TRBV29-1	TRBJ2-1	SVRGGTGGAEQF
TRBV7-2	TRBJ2-2	ASSSSYSSGRADTGELF
TRBV19	TRBJ1-1	ASSISVALGAEAF
TRBV27	TRBJ2-3	ASSLSFAEAGTQY
TRBV5-1	TRBJ1-2	ASSLGAPMGTGYGYT
TRBV10-2	TRBJ2-3	ASSQHVAGGTDTQY
TRBV4-1	TRBJ2-7	ASSQGPSGMSYEQY
TRBV19	TRBJ2-3	ASSTGLGLTDTQY
TRBV27	TRBJ1-2	ASRIGFYGYT
TRBV11-2	TRBJ1-4	ASSLGGSELF
TRBV4-2	TRBJ2-7	ASSHTGGTSGYEQY
TRBV7-3	TRBJ2-2	ASSLAPGQNTGELF